This entry lists 25 T cell receptor beta chains sequenced from one sample in a study of early T cells in non-severe SARS-CoV-2 infection. Via MiXCR, TCRdb re-called the 5' RACE reads, giving one row per CDR3 protein. This sample has 75,000 to 100,000 distinct CDR3 sequences; around 14% occur once, and the top ten carry roughly 6.4%. Sequenced sample: whole blood. The receptors were sampled from an adult who was a healthcare worker with PCR-confirmed SARS-CoV-2 infection or an uninfected control (not recorded which).

This clonotype was picked up a small number of times. The chain employs TRBV2 and TRBJ2-5; TRBD1 might be the D (6 bases). Germline V gene lookup returns CDR1 SNHLY and CDR2 FYNNEI. The V and J ends lost 8 bases and 5 bases respectively, with 12 bases between them. There are 12 residues in the CDR3. This chain's CDR3 is CASVQGLETQYF. CDR3 sequence (DNA): TGTGCCAGCGTCCAGGGGCTGGAGACCCAGTACTTC.

This clonotype was seen a few times. The genes are TRBV6-6 and TRBJ2-7, with D possibly being TRBD2 (6 bases). CDR1 and CDR2 (germline): MNHNY, SVGAGI (reference sequence). The CDR3 sequence is 15 residues long. V lost 6 bases to trimming and J lost 2 bases, with 17 bases between them. In DNA form, the CDR3 reads TGTGCCAGCAGGCCTAGGGCGGGATCGACCTACGAGCAGTACTTC. This translates into CASRPRAGSTYEQYF.

In this sample, this clonotype turned up a few times. The chain is built from TRBV29-1 and TRBJ1-1; D is undetermined. CDR1 and CDR2 (germline): SQVTM, ANQGSEA. The CDR3 sequence is 11 residues long. The V gene lost 3 bases and the J gene lost 0 bases, with 2 bases spanning the gap. The CDR3 bases are TGCAGCGTTGATGTGAACACTGAAGCTTTCTTT. Its translation is CSVDVNTEAFF.

The chain joins TRBV5-1 to TRBJ1-1; D is unresolved. The CDR3 totals 16 residues. Germline-derived CDR1 and CDR2 are SGHRS and YFSETQ. V lost 2 bases and J lost 1, with 15 bases in between. CDR3 region: CASSLSPSGPNTEAFF. CDR3 nucleotide sequence: TGCGCCAGCAGCTTATCCCCCTCCGGGCCGAACACTGAAGCTTTCTTT.

This clonotype was detected a few times. The chain recombines TRBV13 with TRBJ2-3, with 8 bases identical to TRBD2. The CDR3 runs 16 residues. Germline V gene data show CDR1 as PRHDT and CDR2 as FYEKMQ (reference sequence). The V segment lost 5 bases and the J segment 7 bases; nucleotides outside the gene matches: 14. In DNA form, the CDR3 reads TGTGCCAGCAGCCAACGGACTAGCAGGTCCTATAATACGCAGTATTTT. This translates into CASSQRTSRSYNTQYF. Full variable domain (missing parts from reference TRBV13 and TRBJ2-3): AAGVIQSPRHLIKEKRETATLKCYPIPRHDTVYWYQQGPGQDPQFLISFYEKMQSDKGSIPDRFSAQQFSDYHSELNMSSLELGDSALYFCASSQRTSRSYNTQYFGPGTRLTVL.

The rearrangement uses TRBV3-1 and TRBJ2-7; 12 bases match TRBD2. V lost 0 bases to trimming and J lost 2 bases; unmatched junction nucleotides: 5. CDR1 LGHDT and CDR2 YNNKEL come from the germline V gene (reference sequence). The CDR3 contains 17 residues. Written as DNA, the CDR3 is TGTGCCAGCAGCCAAGATTCCCTAGCGGGAGGGGCCTACGAGCAGTACTTC. Its translation: CASSQDSLAGGAYEQYF.

The chain joins TRBV6-5 to TRBJ2-4, with 7 bases fitting TRBD1. Trimming cost V 5 bases and J 8 bases; bases outside gene matches: 6. Looked up from germline, CDR1 is MNHEY and CDR2 is SVGAGI. The CDR3 totals 13 residues. The CDR3 loop reads CASSRQGWDIQYF. For the CDR3, the DNA is TGTGCCAGCAGTCGACAGGGATGGGACATTCAGTACTTC.

The V and J genes are TRBV7-8 and TRBJ2-1, with D maybe TRBD2 (5 bases). CDR3 size: 16 residues. Trimming removed 2 bases from V and 4 bases from J, with 15 bases in between. Per germline, CDR1 SGHVS and CDR2 FQNEAQ. The CDR3 region has the DNA TGTGCCAGCAGCTTACTAGCCGGCGCCTCGTACAATGAGCAGTTCTTC. Translating gives CASSLLAGASYNEQFF.

This clonotype has a handful of counts. This chain joins TRBV29-1 and TRBJ1-2; tentatively, D is TRBD1 (5 bases). CDR1 is SQVTM, CDR2 ANQGSEA, per germline. This CDR3 region has 11 residues. V was cut by 7 bases and J by 2 bases, with 8 bases left in between. The CDR3 DNA sequence: TGCAGCGCCAGGGTAAACTATGGCTACACCTTC. Protein sequence: CSARVNYGYTF. Full variable domain (missing parts from reference TRBV29-1 and TRBJ1-2): SAVISQKPSRDICQRGTSLTIQCQVDSQVTMMFWYRQQPGQSLTLIATANQGSEATYESGFVIDKFPISRPNLTFSTLTVSNMSPEDSSIYLCSARVNYGYTFGSGTRLTVV.

This clonotype was counted between two and nine times. The chain employs TRBV19 and TRBJ2-7; D unclear. Germline assignment: CDR1 LNHDA and CDR2 SQIVND (reference sequence). The V gene lost 5 bases and the J gene lost 4 bases, with 6 bases spanning the gap. This CDR3 has 11 amino acids. DNA of the CDR3: TGTGCCAGTAGTGATCTGTACGAGCAGTACTTC. Amino acid sequence: CASSDLYEQYF.

The rearrangement joins TRBV30 to TRBJ1-2; the D gene is possibly TRBD1 (5 bases). The CDR3 is made up of 13 amino acids. Germline V gives CDR1 GTSNPN, CDR2 SVGIG (reference sequence). Trimming shortened V by 4 bases and J by 2 bases, and 11 bases separated the two germline ends. The DNA for the CDR3 is TGTGCCTGGACTGGGGACGGAAACTATGGCTACACCTTC. Encoded protein: CAWTGDGNYGYTF.

The V and J genes are TRBV5-6 and TRBJ1-6; 7 bases are shared with TRBD1. Unmatched junction bases numbered 7, after V lost 2 bases and J lost 8 bases. Germline loops: CDR1 SGHDT, CDR2 YYEEEE. The CDR3 runs to 15 residues. CDR3 sequence: CASSFSDRVYSPLHF. CDR3 bases: TGTGCCAGCAGCTTTTCCGACAGGGTCTATTCACCCCTCCACTTT.

This clonotype was observed once. The chain uses TRBV2 and TRBJ2-7; TRBD1 or TRBD2 may be the D gene (5 bases each). The CDR3 sequence is 14 residues long. V was shortened by 7 bases and J by 0 bases, with 13 bases between the two germline ends. The germline gives CDR1 SNHLY, CDR2 FYNNEI. CDR3 coding DNA: TGTGCCAGCATCCGGGACGGCCCCTCCTACGAGCAGTACTTC. Amino acids: CASIRDGPSYEQYF.

This clonotype was counted many times. The chain combines TRBV18 with TRBJ2-1; D gene unclear. The V gene's germline CDR1 is KGHSH and CDR2 LQKENI. The V and J ends lost 1 base and 5 bases respectively, with 18 bases between them. This CDR3 has 17 amino acids. CDR3 bases: TGTGCCAGCTCACCACTTTCACGGCGGCTAAACCACAATGAGCAGTTCTTC. Protein sequence: CASSPLSRRLNHNEQFF.

The rearrangement uses TRBV11-2 and TRBJ1-2; 7 bases are shared with TRBD1. Germline CDR1 is SGHAT and CDR2 is FQNNGV. V lost 5 bases and J lost 5; bases outside the gene matches: 17. This CDR3 has 17 amino acids. In nucleotides, the CDR3 is TGTGCCAGCAGCCCCACCGGGGCAGGGGGGGGAACATATGGCTACACCTTC. This sequence encodes CASSPTGAGGGTYGYTF.

The rearrangement links TRBV5-1 to TRBJ2-7, with TRBD2 identical over 11 bases. This CDR3 spans 16 amino acids. Trimming took 4 bases from V and 2 from J; bases not matched to a gene: 8. Germline assignment: CDR1 SGHRS and CDR2 YFSETQ. CDR3 in amino acids: CASSKGTSGAAYEQYF. The CDR3 DNA is TGCGCCAGCAGCAAGGGGACTAGCGGAGCAGCCTACGAGCAGTACTTC.

This clonotype was picked up a small number of times. This sequence joins TRBV10-2 and TRBJ2-1; 11 bases agree with TRBD2. Germline V gives CDR1 WSHSY, CDR2 SAAADI. The CDR3 is 17 residues long. The trim removed 2 bases at V and 8 bases at J, leaving 11 bases unmatched. The CDR3 loop is CASSEAVAGGYADEQFF. Written as DNA, the CDR3 is TGCGCCAGCAGTGAGGCCGTAGCGGGAGGGTACGCGGATGAGCAGTTCTTC.

The chain links TRBV9 to TRBJ2-3; tentatively, D is TRBD2 (6 bases). Germline lookup yields CDR1 SGDLS and CDR2 YYNGEE. Between the trimmed V and J ends, which lost 0 bases and 0 bases, there was a span of 11 bases. This CDR3 is built from 16 residues. The DNA of the CDR3 is TGTGCCAGCAGCGTAGGAGCAGGACTAAGCACAGATACGCAGTATTTT. Its translation is CASSVGAGLSTDTQYF.

V gene TRBV5-1 combines with J gene TRBJ1-2; a possible D gene is TRBD1 (5 bases). V lost 2 bases to trimming and J lost 4 bases, with 15 bases between them. Germline V gene sequence: CDR1 SGHRS, CDR2 YFSETQ. The CDR3 is made up of 15 amino acids. The CDR3 loop reads CASSLAGSSLYGYTF. The CDR3 DNA sequence: TGCGCCAGCAGCTTAGCAGGGTCCTCCCTCTATGGCTACACCTTC.

This clonotype has a single count. The chain combines TRBV11-2 with TRBJ2-1, with TRBD1 identical over 9 bases. V lost 4 bases and J lost 3; bases outside the gene matches: 13. The CDR3 has 18 residues. The germline gives CDR1 SGHAT, CDR2 FQNNGV. The CDR3 protein is CASSSRTRDRVFYNEQFF. The DNA of the CDR3 is TGTGCCAGCAGCTCGCGCACCCGGGACAGGGTTTTCTACAATGAGCAGTTCTTC.

V gene TRBV11-2 combines with J gene TRBJ2-1; 13 bases align to TRBD2. CDR1 is SGHAT, CDR2 FQNNGV, per germline. The CDR3 is made up of 16 amino acids. Germline trimming cut 3 bases from V and 2 bases from J; bases unmatched to any gene: 1. The CDR3 DNA reads as TGTGCCAGCAGCTTCGGACTAGCGGGAGCCTACAATGAGCAGTTCTTC. It encodes CASSFGLAGAYNEQFF.

The chain is built from TRBV4-2 and TRBJ1-4; the match to TRBD1 covers 7 bases. Per the germline V gene, CDR1 is LGHNA and CDR2 is YNFKEQ. The CDR3 has 15 amino acids. The trim removed 0 bases at V and 6 bases at J, leaving 4 bases unmatched. CDR3 DNA: TGTGCCAGCAGCCAAGATGAAGGGGGCGATGAAAAACTGTTTTTT. It encodes CASSQDEGGDEKLFF.

V and J are TRBV29-1 and TRBJ1-1; no clear D gene. Germline V gene sequence: CDR1 SQVTM, CDR2 ANQGSEA. This CDR3 is built from 14 residues. The V end was cut by 4 bases, the J end by 4 bases, with 16 bases between. The chain's CDR3 is CSVGGRAGGTEAFF. The CDR3 region has the DNA TGCAGCGTTGGCGGCCGGGCAGGCGGCACTGAAGCTTTCTTT.

This rearrangement joins TRBV20-1 to TRBJ2-2; 12 bases agree with TRBD2. The CDR3 contains 19 residues. The J segment lost 2 bases and the V segment lost 0 bases, leaving 10 bases of the junction unmatched. Germline CDR1 DFQATT, CDR2 SNEGSKA (reference sequence). CDR3 nucleotide sequence: TGCAGTGCTAGAGAGCGGCCTAGCGGGAGGGAGGGAAACACCGGGGAGCTGTTTTTT. Translation: CSARERPSGREGNTGELFF.

This clonotype occurred a few times. This chain joins TRBV5-1 and TRBJ2-7; 7 bases are shared with TRBD1. Per the germline V gene, CDR1 is SGHRS and CDR2 is YFSETQ. The CDR3 loop spans 14 amino acids. V lost 0 bases to trimming and J lost 7 bases; unmatched junction nucleotides: 7. Here the CDR3 reads CASSLGTGVREQYF. The CDR3 nucleotides are TGCGCCAGCAGCTTGGGGACAGGCGTACGAGAGCAGTACTTC.